These 14 T cell receptor beta chains originate from one sample sequenced in a study of blood T cell repertoires in COVID-19. Libraries were prepared by immunoSEQ multiplex PCR; TCRdb keeps only in-frame clonotypes and omits some of them. The sample includes a few hundred thousand clones, 80% to 90% of them seen just once. Sequenced input: peripheral blood. The receptors were sampled from a man aged 25-40 years with active or convalescent COVID-19.

This clone was detected a few times. The genes are TRBV10-2 and TRBJ1-1, with D possibly being TRBD1 (6 bases). Germline V CDR1 and CDR2: WSHSY, SAAADI. This CDR3 is built from 12 residues. V dropped 2 bases and J dropped 10 bases, with 11 bases sitting between them. In DNA form, the CDR3 reads TGCGCCAGCAGTGAGAGGCAGGGGAGAGCTTTCTTT. Encoded protein: CASSERQGRAFF.

The J gene is TRBJ2-6, the V gene TRBV27; D is perhaps TRBD2 (7 bases). The CDR3 is made up of 17 amino acids. Trimming took 0 bases from V and 2 from J, leaving 11 bases between them. The germline V gene encodes CDR1 MNHEY and CDR2 SMNVEV (reference sequence). The CDR3 reads CASSLSIGGAGANVLTF. CDR3 nucleotide sequence: TGTGCCAGCAGTTTATCGATAGGGGGGGCTGGGGCCAACGTCCTGACTTTC.

The chain links TRBV5-6 to TRBJ1-1; tentative D call: TRBD1 (5 bases). The CDR3 is 14 residues long. Germline V gene data show CDR1 as SGHDT and CDR2 as YYEEEE. Trimming removed 2 bases at V and 7 bases at J, with 15 bases between. This chain's CDR3 is CASSFSGAAFEAFF. The CDR3 coding sequence is TGTGCCAGCAGCTTTAGTGGGGCAGCCTTTGAAGCTTTCTTT.

V and J are TRBV5-4 and TRBJ1-1; D remains unclear. The germline CDR1 and CDR2 sequences are SGHNT and YYREEE (reference sequence). The length of the CDR3 is 14 residues. V lost 0 bases to trimming and J lost 2 bases, with 8 bases between them. The CDR3 DNA reads TGTGCCAGCAGCTTGGGTGTCTTAAACACTGAAGCTTTCTTT. As protein: CASSLGVLNTEAFF.

V gene TRBV6-5 combines with J gene TRBJ1-1; D is perhaps TRBD1 (5 bases). V lost 6 bases, J lost 0 bases, and 8 bases lay in between. This CDR3 comprises 13 residues. Per germline, CDR1 MNHEY and CDR2 SVGAGI. CDR3 sequence (DNA): TGTGCCAGCAGACGACAGATGAACACTGAAGCTTTCTTT. This encodes CASRRQMNTEAFF.

The rearrangement links TRBV27 to TRBJ2-1; 8 positions match TRBD2. Trimming removed 6 bases from V and 5 bases from J; junction bases left unmatched: 6. Germline V gene lookup returns CDR1 MNHEY and CDR2 SMNVEV (reference sequence). This CDR3 contains 14 residues. Here the CDR3 DNA reads TGTGCCAGCAGCCAGCTAGCGGGCGACAATGAGCAGTTCTTC. This gives the protein CASSQLAGDNEQFF.

The table lists this clone with a few counts. The rearrangement joins TRBV7-2 to TRBJ1-1; no reliable D call. Trimming pared 1 base from V and 11 bases from J, leaving 17 bases between. Germline V CDR1 and CDR2: SGHTA, FQGNSA. The CDR3 is 14 residues long. The CDR3 region is CASSLGPSAGGAFF. CDR3 in DNA: TGTGCCAGCAGCTTAGGACCCAGTGCAGGCGGGGCTTTCTTT.

This sequence joins TRBV27 and TRBJ1-2; D call uncertain. Germline V lookup: CDR1 MNHEY, CDR2 SMNVEV (reference sequence). The CDR3 covers 14 residues. Trimming left V 6 bases short and J 5 bases short, with 16 bases between. For the CDR3, the DNA is TGTGCCAGCAGCTCCCAAGATTTTCAGTATGGCTACACCTTC. As protein: CASSSQDFQYGYTF.

This chain connects TRBV5-1 to TRBJ1-4; 7 bases are a match to TRBD1. J lost 4 bases, V lost 5 bases, and 11 bases had no gene match. The V gene's germline CDR1 is SGHRS and CDR2 YFSETQ. This CDR3 is 16 amino acids long. As DNA, the CDR3 is TGCGCCAGCAGGTTCCAGGGGGATCGTAGTAATGAAAAACTGTTTTTT. Its protein product is CASRFQGDRSNEKLFF.

This chain joins TRBV9 and TRBJ2-1; 8 bases line up with TRBD2. Germline assignment: CDR1 SGDLS and CDR2 YYNGEE. Trimming at V came to 3 bases and at J to 5 bases, leaving 7 bases not matched to a gene. There are 15 residues in the CDR3. The CDR3 bases are TGTGCCAGCAGCGAAGCCGGGACTAGACACAATGAGCAGTTCTTC. It is translated as CASSEAGTRHNEQFF.

The chain links TRBV24-1 to TRBJ2-7; TRBD1 is a possible D gene (6 bases). Deletions cut 4 bases from V and 2 bases from J, with 29 bases between. The CDR3 length is 20 residues. Germline V CDR1 and CDR2: KGHDR, SFDVKD. The CDR3 reads CATSDPGTAPHGGQTYEQYF. The CDR3 DNA is TGTGCCACCAGTGACCCCGGGACGGCCCCCCATGGGGGACAAACCTACGAGCAGTACTTC.

Here the CDR3 DNA reads TGCGCCAGCAGCTTATCAGATTTCCCCTACGAGCAGTACTTC. This encodes CASSLSDFPYEQYF. The V and J genes are TRBV5-1 and TRBJ2-7, with no clear D. The CDR3 is made up of 14 amino acids. Trimming removed 2 bases from V and 2 bases from J, with 11 bases in between. CDR1 is SGHRS and CDR2 is YFSETQ in the germline V gene. Full variable domain (outside the CDR3, taken from reference TRBV5-1 and TRBJ2-7): KAGVTQTPRYLIKTRGQQVTLSCSPISGHRSVSWYQQTPGQGLQFLFEYFSETQRNKGNFPGRFSGRQFSNSRSEMNVSTLELGDSALYLCASSLSDFPYEQYFGPGTRLTVT.

The genes are TRBV7-2 and TRBJ2-1; no firm D call. Germline values: CDR1 SGHTA, CDR2 FQGNSA. V was shortened by 0 bases and J by 6 bases, with 6 bases between the two germline ends. This CDR3 comprises 13 residues. CDR3 nucleotide sequence: TGTGCCAGCAGCTTAGCGGCTCCCAATGAGCAGTTCTTC. It translates to CASSLAAPNEQFF.

This chain uses TRBV12-5 with TRBJ2-3, with TRBD1 matching over 8 bases. This CDR3 comprises 13 residues. The V and J ends lost 9 bases and 6 bases, in that order; junction bases with no gene match: 8. Germline CDR1 and CDR2: LGHNT and FRNRAP. The CDR3 reads CARQGATGDTQYF. The CDR3 bases are TGTGCTAGGCAGGGGGCGACCGGGGATACGCAGTATTTT.